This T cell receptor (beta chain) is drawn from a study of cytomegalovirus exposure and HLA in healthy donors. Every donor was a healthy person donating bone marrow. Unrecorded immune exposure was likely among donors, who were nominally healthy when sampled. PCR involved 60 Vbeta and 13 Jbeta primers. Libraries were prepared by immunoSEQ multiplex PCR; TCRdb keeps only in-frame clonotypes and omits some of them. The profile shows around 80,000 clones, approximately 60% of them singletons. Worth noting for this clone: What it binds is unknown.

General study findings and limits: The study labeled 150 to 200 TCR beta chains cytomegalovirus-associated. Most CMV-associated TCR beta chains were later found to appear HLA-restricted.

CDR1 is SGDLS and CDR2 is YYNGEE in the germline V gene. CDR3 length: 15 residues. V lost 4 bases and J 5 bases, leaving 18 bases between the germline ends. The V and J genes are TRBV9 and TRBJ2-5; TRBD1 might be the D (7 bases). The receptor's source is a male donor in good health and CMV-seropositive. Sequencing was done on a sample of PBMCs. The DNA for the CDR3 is TGTGCCAGCAGCCCCTTCACAGGGGCGGGGGAGACCCAGTACTTC. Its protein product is CASSPFTGAGETQYF.